Each of the 3 T cell receptor beta chains below was sequenced from the same sample in a study of cytomegalovirus exposure and HLA in healthy donors. Use of 60 Vbeta and 13 Jbeta primers characterized the PCR. The protocol was immunoSEQ multiplex PCR, while the TCRdb copy is restricted to in-frame clones and leaves out a portion. Of about 130,000 clones in the sample, 75% to 85% are singletons; the top ten hold 3% to 4%. The sequencing sample was made of PBMCs. These receptor sequences come from a male donor in good health and CMV-seronegative.

The chain combines TRBV10-3 with TRBJ1-1; the match to TRBD1 covers 7 bases. The CDR3 contains 16 residues. Unmatched junction bases numbered 9, after V lost 2 bases and J lost 3 bases. Germline assignment: CDR1 ENHRY and CDR2 SYGVKD. The CDR3 here is CAISEEGAGGYTEAFF. The CDR3 DNA follows: TGTGCCATCAGTGAGGAAGGGGCAGGGGGTTACACTGAAGCTTTCTTT.

Comments on this clone: Germline and junction disagree at one end, which may indicate a read error. The chain carries TRBV7-9 and TRBJ2-7; D may be TRBD1 (6 bases). The CDR3 runs to 14 residues. Germline V CDR1 and CDR2: SEHNR, FQNEAQ (reference sequence). This CDR3 reads CASSLHPRGYEQYF. CDR3 nucleotide sequence: TGTGCCAGCAGCTTACACCCCAGGGGATACGAGCAGTACTTT.

The genes are TRBV5-1 and TRBJ2-5; 8 bases align to TRBD2. With V trimmed by 6 bases and J by 5 bases, 18 bases remained unmatched. CDR3 length: 17 residues. CDR1 is SGHRS and CDR2 is YFSETQ in the germline V gene. CDR3 loop: CASTIEGTSSSPETQYF. The CDR3 DNA sequence: TGCGCCAGCACCATTGAAGGGACTAGTTCCTCCCCGGAGACCCAGTACTTC.